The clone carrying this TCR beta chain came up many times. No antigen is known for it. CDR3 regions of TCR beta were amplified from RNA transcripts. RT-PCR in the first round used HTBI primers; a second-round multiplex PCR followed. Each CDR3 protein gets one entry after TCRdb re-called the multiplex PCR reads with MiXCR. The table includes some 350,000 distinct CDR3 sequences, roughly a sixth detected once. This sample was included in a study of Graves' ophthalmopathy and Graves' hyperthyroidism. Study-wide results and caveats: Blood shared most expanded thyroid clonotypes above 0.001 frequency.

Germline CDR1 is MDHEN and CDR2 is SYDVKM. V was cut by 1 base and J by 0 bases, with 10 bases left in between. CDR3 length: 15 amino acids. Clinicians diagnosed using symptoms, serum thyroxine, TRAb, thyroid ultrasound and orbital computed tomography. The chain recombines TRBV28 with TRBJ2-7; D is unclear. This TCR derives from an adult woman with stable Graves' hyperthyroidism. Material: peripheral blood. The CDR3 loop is CASSLLGRSSYEQYF. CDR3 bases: TGTGCCAGCAGTTTATTAGGCCGGAGCTCCTACGAGCAGTACTTC.